Below are 8 T cell receptor beta chains sequenced from a single sample in a study of blood T cell repertoires in COVID-19 (dated by TCRdb to about 2020). The library was prepared using the immunoSEQ multiplex PCR assay. TCRdb stores this immuneACCESS table with in-frame sequences only. Part of the clones is absent; in the studies checked, under half of the shortfall reflects unresolved V genes, and no reason is known for the rest. For this sample there are about 190,000 clones; around four fifths appear just once. The top ten constitute around an eighth of the sample. The sequenced sample was peripheral blood. These receptors came from a young man with active or convalescent COVID-19.

V gene TRBV5-4 combines with J gene TRBJ1-6; 7 bases align to TRBD1. In germline, CDR1 is SGHNT, CDR2 YYREEE (reference sequence). The V segment lost 1 base and the J segment 4 bases; nucleotides outside the gene matches: 2. This CDR3 is built from 15 residues. As DNA, the CDR3 is TGTGCCAGCAGCTTGAAGGGGGCATATAATTCACCCCTCCACTTT. Translated, it gives CASSLKGAYNSPLHF.

The CDR3 sequence: CASTPSSGNTIYF. In DNA form, the CDR3 reads TGTGCCAGCACCCCCAGCTCTGGAAACACCATATATTTT. The rearrangement joins TRBV11-1 to TRBJ1-3, with unresolved D. V was trimmed by 7 bases and J by 0 bases, leaving 7 bases between them. The CDR3 has 13 amino acids. From germline, CDR1 is SGHAT and CDR2 FQDESV (reference sequence).

The chain joins TRBV27 to TRBJ1-1; weak D call: TRBD1 (5 bases). The V gene lost 2 bases and the J gene lost 6 bases, with 10 bases spanning the gap. The CDR3 covers 13 residues. Germline CDR1 and CDR2: MNHEY and SMNVEV (reference sequence). CDR3 nucleotide sequence: TGTGCCAGCAGTTTAGCTGGGGCCCCTGAAGCTTTCTTT. It encodes CASSLAGAPEAFF.

The chain recombines TRBV28 with TRBJ2-3, with TRBD2 matching 9 bases. Germline V gives CDR1 MDHEN, CDR2 SYDVKM. V shed 3 bases and J 3 bases; nucleotides not matched to a gene: 10. CDR3 size: 17 residues. In nucleotides, the CDR3 is TGTGCCAGCAGTTTTTGGCCGTCTAGCGGGGAGACAGATACGCAGTATTTT. Translated: CASSFWPSSGETDTQYF.

In this sample, this clone turned up once. V usage is TRBV13 and J usage is TRBJ2-1; 9 bases fit TRBD1. CDR1 and CDR2 from the germline V gene are PRHDT and FYEKMQ (reference sequence). This CDR3 contains 14 residues. V lost 8 bases, J lost 5 bases, and 7 bases stayed unmatched. CDR3 residues: CASRDRASDNEQFF. The CDR3 coding sequence is TGTGCCAGCCGGGACAGGGCCTCGGACAATGAGCAGTTCTTC.

The chain links TRBV24-1 to TRBJ1-1, with TRBD1 matching 9 bases. This CDR3 is built from 14 residues. Trimming cost V 6 bases and J 6 bases; bases outside gene matches: 7. The germline V gene has CDR1 KGHDR and CDR2 SFDVKD. CDR3 in DNA: TGTGCCACCAGTTCCGACAGGGGGGGAGCTGAAGCTTTCTTT. It yields the protein CATSSDRGGAEAFF.

This chain joins TRBV28 and TRBJ2-7, with a weak D call TRBD1 (6 bases). The CDR3 sequence is 13 residues long. V was trimmed by 6 bases and J by 1 base, leaving 10 bases between them. Germline loops: CDR1 MDHEN, CDR2 SYDVKM. This CDR3 reads CASRLRGSYEQYV. Written as DNA, the CDR3 is TGTGCCAGCAGGCTCAGGGGATCCTACGAGCAGTACGTC.

This clone was counted ten times or more. The J gene is TRBJ2-1, the V gene TRBV19; 8 positions agree with TRBD2. V lost 3 bases to trimming and J lost 7 bases; unmatched junction nucleotides: 8. The CDR3 is 15 amino acids. CDR1 and CDR2 (germline): LNHDA, SQIVND (reference sequence). The CDR3 is CASSIISGSINEQFF. The CDR3 coding sequence is TGTGCCAGTAGTATTATCAGCGGGAGCATAAATGAGCAGTTCTTC.